This is a list of T cell receptor beta chains from one sample in a study of T cell repertoires in cytomegalovirus infection. TCRdb used MiXCR to reprocess the reads, holding one entry per CDR3 protein. The data show about 300,000 distinct CDR3 sequences, with about a quarter seen just once and approximately 13% held by the top ten. Sequencing was performed on PBMCs. The source of these receptors is a human donor in good health (CMV status not recorded). Some clones in this sample may be carry-over from other donors' samples. The CDR3 runs from the conserved cysteine through the conserved F or W.

j_call v_call cdr3_aa
TRBJ1-6 TRBV14 CASSQESRNSPLHF
TRBJ1-6 TRBV10-3 CAATGPRGSPLHF
TRBJ2-1 TRBV7-2 CASSWDNIIYEQFF
TRBJ2-7 TRBV20-1 CSAAGQGYEQYF
TRBJ1-5 TRBV28 CASIHGRDQPQHF
TRBJ2-2 TRBV2 CTSRGRVNTGELFF
TRBJ1-5 TRBV7-2 CASSFYSDQPQHF
TRBJ2-7 TRBV5-4 CASSLKDRGTYEQYF
TRBJ1-1 TRBV4-1 CASSQERGIQITEAFF
TRBJ2-6 TRBV28 CASSGRSGANVLTF
TRBJ2-5 TRBV28 CASSLHSRETQYF
TRBJ2-1 TRBV2 CASRESQYNEQFF
TRBJ2-1 TRBV5-4 CASRPGLADNEQFF
TRBJ2-5 TRBV6-5 CASSYSTGRQETQYF
TRBJ2-5 TRBV7-2 CASSPRREETQYF
TRBJ1-2 TRBV7-9 CASSLTEVHYYGYTF
TRBJ2-3 TRBV5-4 CASSGAGRNTDTQYF
TRBJ2-1 TRBV6-2/TRBV6-3 CASTPGATLSYNEQFF
TRBJ2-1 TRBV7-2 CASSTRQGSYNEQFF
TRBJ2-1 TRBV4-1 CASSQDAGVAYNEQFF
TRBJ1-4 TRBV4-1 CASSQDRVDLGEKLFF
TRBJ1-2 TRBV13 CASSFDSYYGYTF
TRBJ1-4 TRBV20-1 CSAPTAEDEKLFF
TRBJ2-7 TRBV7-2 CASSPQVSEQYF
TRBJ2-5 TRBV28 CASSPDRGRETQYF
TRBJ1-2 TRBV11-2 CASSLERGRDYGYTF
TRBJ2-1 TRBV7-8 CASSFNERDYNEQFF
TRBJ1-3 TRBV10-3 CAISGRDRSGNTIYF
TRBJ2-7 TRBV27 CASSVRDGYEQYF
TRBJ2-3 TRBV7-3 CASSPGLAGGRGVGTDTQYF
TRBJ2-5 TRBV9 CASSKTSVQETQYF
TRBJ2-7 TRBV29-1 CSVLGGTGLYEQYF
TRBJ1-5 TRBV6-5 CASSYSGAEQPQHF
TRBJ2-1 TRBV24-1 CATSDPTGGSYNEQFF
TRBJ2-3 TRBV7-2 CASSLGASGGGDTQYF
TRBJ2-3 TRBV29-1 CSVVSSTDTQYF
TRBJ1-2 TRBV6-5 CASSYSRPSRGYTF
TRBJ2-3 TRBV20-1 CSARRLAGAGDTQYF
TRBJ1-2 TRBV7-2 CASRPGGGGPYGYTF
TRBJ1-2 TRBV3-1 CASTIASAGGLIYGYTF
TRBJ2-1 TRBV3-1 CASSPFTASGTYNEQFF
TRBJ2-1 TRBV11-3 CASSLGLAGGYNEQFF
TRBJ2-7 TRBV7-2 CASSKQGANSYEQYF
TRBJ1-5 TRBV27 CASSLRGFSGQPQHF
TRBJ2-2 TRBV12-3/TRBV12-4 CASTQGGPSPRTGELFF
TRBJ1-3 TRBV6-5 CASSYSRTLSGNTIYF
TRBJ1-6 TRBV5-1 CASSSPGDQPLHF
TRBJ2-5 TRBV6-2/TRBV6-3 CASTRRYQETQYF
TRBJ1-2 TRBV13 CASSSMGAGRVDGYTF
TRBJ2-5 TRBV28 CASTGYTETQYF
TRBJ1-4 TRBV12-3/TRBV12-4 CASRAPLSNEKLFF
TRBJ2-1 TRBV7-2 CASSLTRDSSQFF
TRBJ2-3 TRBV11-3 CASSSTTGTDTQYF
TRBJ1-6 TRBV9 CASSVTGTGQSPLHF